This section outlines one TCR beta chain sequence together with its context. Antigen: not known. This record comes from a study of cytomegalovirus exposure and HLA in healthy donors. Germline CDR1 and CDR2: GTSNPN and SVGIG (reference sequence). Trimming took 2 bases from V and 5 from J; bases not matched to a gene: 9. The CDR3 totals 17 residues. Primers included in the PCR were 60 Vbeta and 13 Jbeta primers. Sequencing was performed with immunoSEQ multiplex PCR; in TCRdb, only in-frame clones are kept and a portion is missing. The table includes over 150,000 clones, roughly 75% detected once. Whole-study findings and limits: A later analysis found that most CMV-associated TCR beta chains appeared HLA-restricted. In a later analysis, V- and J-gene trimming of beta chains associated with a DCLRE1C missense variant, replicated independently. Productive rates of about 90% or about 30% were seen for most TCR beta V segments in an earlier analysis.

The V and J genes are TRBV30 and TRBJ2-1; 13 bases align to TRBD2. The source of this sequence is a woman aged 45 to 65 in good health and CMV-seropositive. Sequencing was carried out using PBMCs. The CDR3, as DNA: TGTGCCTGGAGTACCCGGGGGGGACTAGCGGGGAACAATGAGCAGTTCTTC. It encodes CAWSTRGGLAGNNEQFF.